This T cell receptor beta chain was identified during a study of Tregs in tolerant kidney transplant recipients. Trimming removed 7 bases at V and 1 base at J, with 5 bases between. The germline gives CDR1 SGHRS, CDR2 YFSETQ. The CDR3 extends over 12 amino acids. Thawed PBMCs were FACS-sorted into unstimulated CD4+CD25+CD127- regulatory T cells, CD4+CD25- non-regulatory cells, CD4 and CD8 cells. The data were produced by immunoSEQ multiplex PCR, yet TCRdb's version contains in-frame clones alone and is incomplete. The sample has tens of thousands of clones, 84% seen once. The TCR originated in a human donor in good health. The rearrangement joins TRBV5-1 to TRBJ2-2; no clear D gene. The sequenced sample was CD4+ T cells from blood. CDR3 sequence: CASRKNTGELFF. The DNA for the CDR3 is TGCGCCAGCCGCAAGAACACCGGGGAGCTGTTTTTT.